This is a list of T cell receptor beta chains from one sample in a study of response to subunit inactivated influenza vaccine. TCRdb re-called the RT-PCR reads through MiXCR, storing one row per CDR3 protein. The repertoire consists of 500,000 to 600,000 distinct CDR3 sequences, with approximately 11% occurring once and the leading ten covering roughly 11%. This sample also belongs to another study, concerning T cells expressing NK-cell markers.

The sequencing used PBMCs from blood, collected on the day of vaccination. These receptors all come from a man aged 45-60 years who received an inactivated influenza vaccine. The CDR3 runs from the conserved cysteine through the conserved F or W. The D gene is left open where the match is weak. Rows give clone size only sometimes, using once, few, many, or a class for an expanded clone.

V gene: TRBV21-1; D gene: .; J gene: TRBJ1-2; clone size: few; CDR3 DNA: TGTGCCAGCAGCAAAGGACGGGGGAGTCCGTACGGCTACACCTTC; CDR3 protein: CASSKGRGSPYGYTF
V gene: TRBV29-1; D gene: .; J gene: TRBJ2-5; clone size: .; CDR3 DNA: TGCAGCATAAGAGGGGTACAGGGCTTTGGAGAGACCCAGTACTTC; CDR3 protein: CSIRGVQGFGETQYF
V gene: TRBV14; D gene: .; J gene: TRBJ2-7; clone size: .; CDR3 DNA: TGTGCCAGCAGCCAAGGACAACGGGAGCCCTACGAGCAGTACTTC; CDR3 protein: CASSQGQREPYEQYF
V gene: TRBV2; D gene: .; J gene: TRBJ2-2; clone size: .; CDR3 DNA: TGTGCCAGCAGAGTCACCAGGGGAGCGAACACCGGGGAGCTGTTTTTT; CDR3 protein: CASRVTRGANTGELFF
V gene: TRBV20-1; D gene: TRBD1; J gene: TRBJ2-5; clone size: once; CDR3 DNA: TGCAGTGCTCCAACCGGGACAGGGTATCTAGTGGAGACCCAGTACTTC; CDR3 protein: CSAPTGTGYLVETQYF
V gene: TRBV27; D gene: .; J gene: TRBJ2-7; clone size: .; CDR3 DNA: TGTGCCAGCAGTTTATCGACAGGTCCAAGCTACGAGCAGTACTTC; CDR3 protein: CASSLSTGPSYEQYF
V gene: TRBV7-8; D gene: TRBD2; J gene: TRBJ2-7; clone size: .; CDR3 DNA: TGTGCCAGCAGCTTAGTAGCGGGAGGGCCGGAGCAGTACTTC; CDR3 protein: CASSLVAGGPEQYF
V gene: TRBV28; D gene: .; J gene: TRBJ2-5; clone size: .; CDR3 DNA: TGTGCCAGCTTAGCGAATACCCAAGAGACCCAGTACTTC; CDR3 protein: CASLANTQETQYF
V gene: TRBV20-1; D gene: .; J gene: TRBJ1-1; clone size: .; CDR3 DNA: TGCAGTGCCGCCGTCCTCCAGGTGAACACTGAAGCTTTCTTT; CDR3 protein: CSAAVLQVNTEAFF
V gene: TRBV27; D gene: .; J gene: TRBJ2-2; clone size: few; CDR3 DNA: TGTGCCAGCAGTCTCGGACGGATCGACACCGGGGAGCTGTTTTTT; CDR3 protein: CASSLGRIDTGELFF
V gene: TRBV24-1; D gene: TRBD2; J gene: TRBJ2-3; clone size: .; CDR3 DNA: TGTGCCACCTCTAGCGGGACCCCGGATACGCAGTATTTT; CDR3 protein: CATSSGTPDTQYF
V gene: TRBV12-5; D gene: TRBD1; J gene: TRBJ1-2; clone size: .; CDR3 DNA: TGTGCTAGTGGTTTGGTAAGGGACAGGGGGCGCATAAAAGGCTACACCTTC; CDR3 protein: CASGLVRDRGRIKGYTF
V gene: TRBV18; D gene: TRBD2; J gene: TRBJ2-3; clone size: many; CDR3 DNA: TGTGCCAGCTCACCACCGGCCACTAGCGGGATGTTAACGCAGTATTTT; CDR3 protein: CASSPPATSGMLTQYF
V gene: TRBV15; D gene: TRBD2; J gene: TRBJ2-3; clone size: few; CDR3 DNA: TGTGCCACCAGCAGAGGCACAAGCGGGGGTTGGACAGATACGCAGTATTTT; CDR3 protein: CATSRGTSGGWTDTQYF
V gene: TRBV18; D gene: TRBD1; J gene: TRBJ2-7; clone size: few; CDR3 DNA: TGTGCCAGCTCACAATCGACAGGGCCGTACGAGCAGTACTTC; CDR3 protein: CASSQSTGPYEQYF
V gene: TRBV6-5; D gene: .; J gene: TRBJ2-2; clone size: few; CDR3 DNA: TGTGCCAGCAGTTACTCGAGGATCGCAGGGCGGCCCGGGGAGCTGTTTTTT; CDR3 protein: CASSYSRIAGRPGELFF
V gene: TRBV19; D gene: .; J gene: TRBJ2-1; clone size: .; CDR3 DNA: TGTGCCAGTAGTACGACCTTAGTGGGGGGCTACAATGAGCAGTTCTTC; CDR3 protein: CASSTTLVGGYNEQFF
V gene: TRBV12-3/TRBV12-4; D gene: TRBD1; J gene: TRBJ1-5; clone size: many; CDR3 DNA: TGTGCCAGCAGTTTCGGGACAGAGGCCCAGCCCCAGCATTTT; CDR3 protein: CASSFGTEAQPQHF
V gene: TRBV29-1; D gene: .; J gene: TRBJ2-3; clone size: few; CDR3 DNA: TGCAGCGCTCGAGCGATGACTAGCACAGATACGCAGTATTTT; CDR3 protein: CSARAMTSTDTQYF
V gene: TRBV24-1; D gene: TRBD2; J gene: TRBJ2-1; clone size: .; CDR3 DNA: TGTGCCACCAGTGATACTCTAGCGGGCGTCAAGGATGAGCAGTTCTTC; CDR3 protein: CATSDTLAGVKDEQFF
V gene: TRBV28; D gene: TRBD1; J gene: TRBJ1-2; clone size: .; CDR3 DNA: TGTGCCAGCAGGCTCGGGACAGTTCCTTATGGCTACACCTTC; CDR3 protein: CASRLGTVPYGYTF
V gene: TRBV14; D gene: .; J gene: TRBJ2-7; clone size: .; CDR3 DNA: TGTGCCAGCAGCCAAGTCCGGAGCGAGCAGTACTTC; CDR3 protein: CASSQVRSEQYF
V gene: TRBV4-1; D gene: TRBD1; J gene: TRBJ2-7; clone size: few; CDR3 DNA: TGCGCCAGCAGCAACGGACAGGGTTCCTACGAGCAGTACTTC; CDR3 protein: CASSNGQGSYEQYF
V gene: TRBV20-1; D gene: .; J gene: TRBJ2-1; clone size: few; CDR3 DNA: TGCAGTGTCAACTCGAGGGGCCAAGATGAGCAGTTCTTC; CDR3 protein: CSVNSRGQDEQFF
V gene: TRBV7-9; D gene: .; J gene: TRBJ2-5; clone size: .; CDR3 DNA: TGTGCCAGCGCCGTGGGGGGCTCAGAGACCCAGTACTTC; CDR3 protein: CASAVGGSETQYF
V gene: TRBV7-8; D gene: TRBD2; J gene: TRBJ2-1; clone size: few; CDR3 DNA: TGTGCCAGCAGCTTAGCGCCAGCGGGAGGGCCCCACCATGAGCAGTTCTTC; CDR3 protein: CASSLAPAGGPHHEQFF
V gene: TRBV20-1; D gene: TRBD1; J gene: TRBJ2-7; clone size: few; CDR3 DNA: TGCAGTGCTAGCGCCTTGCAGGGGGCCTACGAGCAGTACTTC; CDR3 protein: CSASALQGAYEQYF
V gene: TRBV5-5; D gene: TRBD2; J gene: TRBJ2-3; clone size: few; CDR3 DNA: TGTGCCAGCAGCCCCTCGAGCGGGGGGGGCACAGATACGCAGTATTTT; CDR3 protein: CASSPSSGGGTDTQYF
V gene: TRBV20-1; D gene: TRBD2; J gene: TRBJ2-6; clone size: few; CDR3 DNA: TGCAGTGCTAGAGATCCCGGACTAGCGGGAGGATCTGGGGCCAACGTCCTGACTTTC; CDR3 protein: CSARDPGLAGGSGANVLTF
V gene: TRBV10-3; D gene: TRBD2; J gene: TRBJ2-2; clone size: few; CDR3 DNA: TGTGCCACCGCGTTGGGGGGGGACACCGGGGAGCTGTTTTTT; CDR3 protein: CATALGGDTGELFF
V gene: TRBV7-2; D gene: TRBD2; J gene: TRBJ2-7; clone size: .; CDR3 DNA: TGTGCCAGCAGCTTAGCAGTTAGCGGGAGTGACGAGCAGTACTTC; CDR3 protein: CASSLAVSGSDEQYF
V gene: TRBV7-2; D gene: TRBD2; J gene: TRBJ2-1; clone size: few; CDR3 DNA: TGTGCCACGAGCGGGAGGAGCTCCTACAATGAGCAGTTCTTC; CDR3 protein: CATSGRSSYNEQFF
V gene: TRBV28; D gene: TRBD2; J gene: TRBJ2-5; clone size: .; CDR3 DNA: TGTGCCAGCAGTAACCGACTAGCGGAATTCCAAGAGACCCAGTACTTC; CDR3 protein: CASSNRLAEFQETQYF
V gene: TRBV9; D gene: TRBD2; J gene: TRBJ2-2; clone size: many; CDR3 DNA: TGTGCCAGCAGCGGTGGGGCGGGAGCGAACACCGGGGAGCTGTTTTTT; CDR3 protein: CASSGGAGANTGELFF
V gene: TRBV6-2/TRBV6-3; D gene: TRBD1; J gene: TRBJ2-2; clone size: few; CDR3 DNA: TGTGCCAGCAGTTACTCGACAGGGCCCTTCACCGGGGAGCTGTTTTTT; CDR3 protein: CASSYSTGPFTGELFF
V gene: TRBV14; D gene: TRBD1; J gene: TRBJ2-5; clone size: few; CDR3 DNA: TGTGCCAGCAGCCAAGGTCGACAGGGGTCTTTCCAGGAGACCCAGTACTTC; CDR3 protein: CASSQGRQGSFQETQYF
V gene: TRBV5-1; D gene: .; J gene: TRBJ1-1; clone size: few; CDR3 DNA: TGCGCCAGCGCGGAGGGGCTGGGAATGACTGAAGCTTTCTTT; CDR3 protein: CASAEGLGMTEAFF
V gene: TRBV7-9; D gene: TRBD1; J gene: TRBJ2-7; clone size: .; CDR3 DNA: TGTGCCAGCAGCTCTCAAGGGACAGCAAACGACGAGCAGTACTTC; CDR3 protein: CASSSQGTANDEQYF
V gene: TRBV12-3/TRBV12-4; D gene: .; J gene: TRBJ2-7; clone size: many; CDR3 DNA: TGTGCCAGCAGTTTGGCGACTGACTACGAGCAGTACTTC; CDR3 protein: CASSLATDYEQYF
V gene: TRBV20-1; D gene: TRBD2; J gene: TRBJ2-7; clone size: few; CDR3 DNA: TGCAGTGCCTGGACTAGCGGGAGCTACGAGCAGTACTTC; CDR3 protein: CSAWTSGSYEQYF
V gene: TRBV12-3/TRBV12-4; D gene: TRBD1; J gene: TRBJ1-2; clone size: .; CDR3 DNA: TGTGCCAGCAGTTCCATGGGACAGGGCGGCTACACCTTC; CDR3 protein: CASSSMGQGGYTF
V gene: TRBV6-2/TRBV6-3; D gene: .; J gene: TRBJ2-5; clone size: many; CDR3 DNA: TGTGCCAGCAGTTACCCGAGGAGGGGGCAAGAGACCCAGTACTTC; CDR3 protein: CASSYPRRGQETQYF
V gene: TRBV20-1; D gene: .; J gene: TRBJ1-3; clone size: few; CDR3 DNA: TGCAGTGCTAGAGACACAAACTCTGGAAACACCATATATTTT; CDR3 protein: CSARDTNSGNTIYF
V gene: TRBV20-1; D gene: .; J gene: TRBJ2-3; clone size: .; CDR3 DNA: TGCAGTGCCCTTGAGGTACCCACAGATACGCAGTATTTT; CDR3 protein: CSALEVPTDTQYF
V gene: TRBV7-2; D gene: TRBD2; J gene: TRBJ2-1; clone size: .; CDR3 DNA: TGTGCCAGCAGCTTAAGACCTTTTGGACTAGCGGGGGGGAGGGAGTTCTTC; CDR3 protein: CASSLRPFGLAGGREFF
V gene: TRBV9; D gene: TRBD2; J gene: TRBJ2-7; clone size: .; CDR3 DNA: TGTGCCAGCAGCGTAGCTGCTAGCGGAGCCCAGTACTTC; CDR3 protein: CASSVAASGAQYF
V gene: TRBV20-1; D gene: TRBD2; J gene: TRBJ2-5; clone size: few; CDR3 DNA: TGCAGTGCAAAGAACGCGGGAGCTTGGGAGACCCAGTACTTC; CDR3 protein: CSAKNAGAWETQYF
V gene: TRBV20-1; D gene: TRBD2; J gene: TRBJ2-1; clone size: .; CDR3 DNA: TGCAGTGCTAGAGATCTAAGGCGGGGGGTCTCCTACAATGAGCAGTTCTTC; CDR3 protein: CSARDLRRGVSYNEQFF
V gene: TRBV12-3/TRBV12-4; D gene: .; J gene: TRBJ2-7; clone size: many; CDR3 DNA: TGTGCCAGCAGTTTTATGGGACTCGTGGGCGAGCAGTACTTC; CDR3 protein: CASSFMGLVGEQYF
V gene: TRBV7-2; D gene: TRBD2; J gene: TRBJ2-3; clone size: .; CDR3 DNA: TGTGCCAGCAGCTTAGCACCGGCGGGAGCTGGCACAGATACGCAGTATTTT; CDR3 protein: CASSLAPAGAGTDTQYF
V gene: TRBV2; D gene: .; J gene: TRBJ2-5; clone size: few; CDR3 DNA: TGTGCCAGCACCCCGTTACCAGGAGAGACCCAGTACTTC; CDR3 protein: CASTPLPGETQYF
V gene: TRBV7-2; D gene: .; J gene: TRBJ1-1; clone size: few; CDR3 DNA: TGTGCCAGCAGCCAGCAGAAAAACACTGAAGCTTTCTTT; CDR3 protein: CASSQQKNTEAFF
V gene: TRBV5-1; D gene: TRBD2; J gene: TRBJ2-7; clone size: .; CDR3 DNA: TGCGCCAGCAGCCCGGGGGCGGGGGGACCCTACGAGCAGTACTTC; CDR3 protein: CASSPGAGGPYEQYF
V gene: TRBV20-1; D gene: TRBD2; J gene: TRBJ2-1; clone size: .; CDR3 DNA: TGCAGTGCTTACCACCGGACTAGCGGGAGGAACTACAATGAGCAGTTCTTC; CDR3 protein: CSAYHRTSGRNYNEQFF
V gene: TRBV6-1; D gene: TRBD1; J gene: TRBJ1-1; clone size: few; CDR3 DNA: TGTGCCTCCAGGGGGAGGTTGGACACTGAAGCTTTCTTT; CDR3 protein: CASRGRLDTEAFF
V gene: TRBV7-7; D gene: .; J gene: TRBJ2-1; clone size: .; CDR3 DNA: TGTGCCAGCAGCTTAGAAGGTTGGGTGGGTCGGAATGAGCAGTTCTTC; CDR3 protein: CASSLEGWVGRNEQFF
V gene: TRBV20-1; D gene: .; J gene: TRBJ2-7; clone size: few; CDR3 DNA: TGCAGTGCTAGAAGGCGAGGGCGGGGCTACGAGCAGTACTTC; CDR3 protein: CSARRRGRGYEQYF
V gene: TRBV6-1; D gene: .; J gene: TRBJ1-5; clone size: .; CDR3 DNA: TGTGCCAGCAGGGGTTGGACGGGCAATCAGCCCCAGCATTTT; CDR3 protein: CASRGWTGNQPQHF